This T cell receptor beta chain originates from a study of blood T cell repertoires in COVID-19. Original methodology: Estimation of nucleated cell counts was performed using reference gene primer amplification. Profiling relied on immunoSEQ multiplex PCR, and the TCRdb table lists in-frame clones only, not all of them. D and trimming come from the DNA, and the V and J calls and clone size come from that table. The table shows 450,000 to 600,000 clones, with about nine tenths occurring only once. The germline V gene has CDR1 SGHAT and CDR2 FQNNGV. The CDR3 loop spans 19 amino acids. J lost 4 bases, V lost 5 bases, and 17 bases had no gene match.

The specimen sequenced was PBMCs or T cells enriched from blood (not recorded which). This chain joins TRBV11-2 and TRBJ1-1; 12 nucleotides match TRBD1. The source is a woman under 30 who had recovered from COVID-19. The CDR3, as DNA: TGTGCCAGCAGCAAGCCAAAGGGAGGGACAGGGGGCCGTGGCACTGAAGCTTTCTTT. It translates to CASSKPKGGTGGRGTEAFF.